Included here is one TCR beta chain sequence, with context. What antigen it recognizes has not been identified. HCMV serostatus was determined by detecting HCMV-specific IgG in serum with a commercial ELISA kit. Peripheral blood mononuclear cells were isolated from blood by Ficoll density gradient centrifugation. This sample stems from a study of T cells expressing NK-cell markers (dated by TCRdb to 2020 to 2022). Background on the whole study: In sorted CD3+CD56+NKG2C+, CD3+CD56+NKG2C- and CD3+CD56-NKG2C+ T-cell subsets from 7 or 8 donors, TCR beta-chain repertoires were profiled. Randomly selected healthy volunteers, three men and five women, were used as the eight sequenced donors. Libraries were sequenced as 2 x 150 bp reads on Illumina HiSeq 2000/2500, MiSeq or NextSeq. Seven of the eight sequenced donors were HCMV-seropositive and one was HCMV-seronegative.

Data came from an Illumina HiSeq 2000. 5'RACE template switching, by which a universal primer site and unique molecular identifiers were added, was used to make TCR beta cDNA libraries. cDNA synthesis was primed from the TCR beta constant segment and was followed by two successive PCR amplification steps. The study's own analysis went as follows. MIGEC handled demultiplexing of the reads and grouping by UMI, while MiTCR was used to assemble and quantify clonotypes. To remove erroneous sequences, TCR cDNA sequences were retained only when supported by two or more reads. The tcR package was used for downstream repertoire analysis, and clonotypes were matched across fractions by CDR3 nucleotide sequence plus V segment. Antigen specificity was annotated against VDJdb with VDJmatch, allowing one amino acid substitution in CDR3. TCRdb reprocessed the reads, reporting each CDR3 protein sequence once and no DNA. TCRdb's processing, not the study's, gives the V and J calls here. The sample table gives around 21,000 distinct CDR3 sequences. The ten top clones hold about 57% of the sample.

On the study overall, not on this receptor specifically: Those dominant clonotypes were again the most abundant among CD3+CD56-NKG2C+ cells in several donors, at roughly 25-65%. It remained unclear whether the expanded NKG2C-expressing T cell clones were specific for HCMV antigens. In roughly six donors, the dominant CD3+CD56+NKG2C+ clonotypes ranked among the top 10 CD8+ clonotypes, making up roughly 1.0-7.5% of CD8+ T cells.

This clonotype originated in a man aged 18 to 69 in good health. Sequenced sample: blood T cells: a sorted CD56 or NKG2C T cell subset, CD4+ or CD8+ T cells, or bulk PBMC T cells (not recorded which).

The CDR3 sequence is CASTTTGDVGKNIQYF. The chain is made from TRBV28 and TRBJ2-4; the D call of TRBD1 rests on TCRdb alone, since no DNA is present to check it. The CDR3 goes from the cysteine to the phenylalanine over 16 residues. No nucleotide data were recorded. The germline V gene encodes CDR1 MDHEN and CDR2 SYDVKM.